This TCR beta chain was retrieved from a study of a mutant IDH1 vaccine in newly diagnosed glioma. Remarks on this clone: Its antigen is as yet unknown.

Time point in this sample: week 23, last vaccination. Each dose of the vaccine consisted of 300 ug of mutant IDH1 20-mer peptide, with topical imiquimod. Germline CDR1 PRHDT, CDR2 FYEKMQ (reference sequence). Deletions cut 6 bases from V and 2 bases from J, with 7 bases between. This CDR3 has 12 amino acids. This table comes from immunoSEQ multiplex PCR, and its TCRdb copy is limited to in-frame clones, with some not included. This repertoire shows tens of thousands of clones, 85% found once; its top ten account for around 0.77%. Sequenced here: PBMCs, sampled from a glioma patient whose treatment included an IDH1 peptide vaccine. The chain links TRBV13 to TRBJ1-1, with D unresolved. This sequence was found in a woman aged 45-65 years with glioma. CDR3 in amino acids: CASSWGNTEAFF. CDR3 DNA: TGTGCCAGCAGTTGGGGAAACACTGAAGCTTTCTTT.